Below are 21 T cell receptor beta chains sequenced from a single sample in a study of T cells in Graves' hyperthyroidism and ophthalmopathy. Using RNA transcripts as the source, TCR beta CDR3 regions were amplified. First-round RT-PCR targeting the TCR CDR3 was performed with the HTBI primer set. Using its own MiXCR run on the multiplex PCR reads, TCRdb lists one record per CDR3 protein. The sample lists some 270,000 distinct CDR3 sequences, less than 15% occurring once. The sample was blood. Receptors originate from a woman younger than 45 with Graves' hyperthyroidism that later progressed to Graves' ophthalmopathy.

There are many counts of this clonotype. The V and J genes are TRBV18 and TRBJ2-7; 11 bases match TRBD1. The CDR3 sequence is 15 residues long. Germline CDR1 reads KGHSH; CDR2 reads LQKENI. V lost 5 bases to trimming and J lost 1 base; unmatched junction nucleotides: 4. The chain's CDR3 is CASSSRDRGSYEQYF. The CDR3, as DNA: TGTGCCAGCTCATCCCGGGACAGGGGGTCCTACGAGCAGTACTTC.

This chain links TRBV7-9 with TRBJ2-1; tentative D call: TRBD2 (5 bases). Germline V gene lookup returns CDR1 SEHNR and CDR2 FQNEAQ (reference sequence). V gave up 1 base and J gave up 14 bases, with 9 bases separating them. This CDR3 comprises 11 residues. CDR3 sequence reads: CASSLGGLEFF. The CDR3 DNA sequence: TGTGCCAGCAGCTTAGGCGGGTTGGAGTTCTTC. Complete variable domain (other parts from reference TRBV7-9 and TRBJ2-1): DTGVSQNPRHKITKRGQNVTFRCDPISEHNRLYWYRQTLGQGPEFLTYFQNEAQLEKSRLLSDRFSAERPKGSFSTLEIQRTEQGDSAMYLCASSLGGLEFFGPGTRLTVL.

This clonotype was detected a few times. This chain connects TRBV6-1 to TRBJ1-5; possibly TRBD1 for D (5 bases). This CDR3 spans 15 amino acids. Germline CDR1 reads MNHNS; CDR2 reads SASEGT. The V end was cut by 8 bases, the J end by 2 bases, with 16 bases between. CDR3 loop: CASGAGYSGNQPQHF. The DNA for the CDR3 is TGTGCCAGCGGAGCAGGGTATTCGGGCAATCAGCCCCAGCATTTT.

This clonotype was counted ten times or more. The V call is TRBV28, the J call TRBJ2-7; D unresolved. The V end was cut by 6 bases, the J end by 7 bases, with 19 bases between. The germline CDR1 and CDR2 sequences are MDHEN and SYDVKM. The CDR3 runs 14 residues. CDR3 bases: TGTGCCAGCAGCCTAATGGGGAATTCGTGGGAGCAGTACTTC. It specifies CASSLMGNSWEQYF.

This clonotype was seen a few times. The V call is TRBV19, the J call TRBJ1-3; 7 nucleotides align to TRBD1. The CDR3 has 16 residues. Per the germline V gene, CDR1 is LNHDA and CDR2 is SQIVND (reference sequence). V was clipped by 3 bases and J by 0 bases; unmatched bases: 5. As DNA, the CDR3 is TGTGCCAGTAGTATTACAGGGGCCGGCTCTGGAAACACCATATATTTT. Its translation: CASSITGAGSGNTIYF.

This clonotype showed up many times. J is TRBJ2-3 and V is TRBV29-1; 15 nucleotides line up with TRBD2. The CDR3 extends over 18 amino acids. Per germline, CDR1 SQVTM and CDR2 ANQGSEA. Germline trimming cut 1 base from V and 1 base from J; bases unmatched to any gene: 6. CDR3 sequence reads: CSVEGTSGRAGGTDTQYF. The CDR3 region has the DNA TGCAGCGTTGAAGGGACTAGCGGGAGGGCCGGGGGCACAGATACGCAGTATTTT.

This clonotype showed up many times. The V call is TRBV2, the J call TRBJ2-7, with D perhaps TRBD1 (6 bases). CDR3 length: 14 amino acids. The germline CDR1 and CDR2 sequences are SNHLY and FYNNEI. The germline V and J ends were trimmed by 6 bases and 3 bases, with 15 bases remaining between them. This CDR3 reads CASRSTGWDYEQYF. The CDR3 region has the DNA TGTGCCAGCAGGTCAACAGGGTGGGACTACGAGCAGTACTTC.

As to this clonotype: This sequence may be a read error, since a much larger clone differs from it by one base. The CDR3 protein is CVSSLAGVKNTQYF. CDR3 DNA sequence: TGTGTCAGCAGCTTAGCGGGAGTTAAGAATACGCAGTATTTT. This chain links TRBV7-2 with TRBJ2-3; 9 nucleotides line up with TRBD2. The germline V gene encodes CDR1 SGHTA and CDR2 FQGNSA. The CDR3 length is 14 residues. Complete variable domain (other parts from reference TRBV7-2 and TRBJ2-3): GAGVSQSPSNKVTEKGKDVELRCDPISGHTALYWYRQSLGQGLEFLIYFQGNSAPDKSGLPSDRFSAERTGGSVSTLTIQRTQQEDSAVYLCVSSLAGVKNTQYFGPGTRLTVL.

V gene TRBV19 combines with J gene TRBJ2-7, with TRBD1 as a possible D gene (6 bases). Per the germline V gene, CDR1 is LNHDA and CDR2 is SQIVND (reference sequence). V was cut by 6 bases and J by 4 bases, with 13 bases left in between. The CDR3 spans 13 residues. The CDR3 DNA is TGTGCCAGTAGCGCCGCTAGGGGGTACGAGCAGTACTTC. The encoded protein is CASSAARGYEQYF.

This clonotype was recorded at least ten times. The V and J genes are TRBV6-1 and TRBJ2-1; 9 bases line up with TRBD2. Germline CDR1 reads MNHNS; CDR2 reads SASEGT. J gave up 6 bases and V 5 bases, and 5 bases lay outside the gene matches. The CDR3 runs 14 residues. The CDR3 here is CASSLAGAGNEQFF. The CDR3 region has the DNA TGTGCCAGCAGTTTAGCGGGAGCTGGCAATGAGCAGTTCTTC.

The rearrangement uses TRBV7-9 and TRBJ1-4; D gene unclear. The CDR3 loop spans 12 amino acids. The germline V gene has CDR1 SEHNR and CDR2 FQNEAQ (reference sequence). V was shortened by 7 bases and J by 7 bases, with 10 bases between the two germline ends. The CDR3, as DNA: TGTGCCAGCACCCTCTGGGCTGAAAAACTGTTTTTT. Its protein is CASTLWAEKLFF.

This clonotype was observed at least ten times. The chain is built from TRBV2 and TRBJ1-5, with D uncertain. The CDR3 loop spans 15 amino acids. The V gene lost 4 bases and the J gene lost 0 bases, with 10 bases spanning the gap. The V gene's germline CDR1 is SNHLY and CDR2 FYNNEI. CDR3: CASSGARSSNQPQHF. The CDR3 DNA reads TGTGCCAGCAGTGGAGCAAGATCTAGCAATCAGCCCCAGCATTTT.

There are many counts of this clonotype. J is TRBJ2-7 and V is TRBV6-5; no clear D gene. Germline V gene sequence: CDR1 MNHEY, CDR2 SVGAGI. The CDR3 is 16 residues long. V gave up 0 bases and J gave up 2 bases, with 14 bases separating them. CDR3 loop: CASSYSLMGLAYEQYF. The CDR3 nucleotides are TGTGCCAGCAGTTACTCCCTAATGGGATTGGCCTACGAGCAGTACTTC.

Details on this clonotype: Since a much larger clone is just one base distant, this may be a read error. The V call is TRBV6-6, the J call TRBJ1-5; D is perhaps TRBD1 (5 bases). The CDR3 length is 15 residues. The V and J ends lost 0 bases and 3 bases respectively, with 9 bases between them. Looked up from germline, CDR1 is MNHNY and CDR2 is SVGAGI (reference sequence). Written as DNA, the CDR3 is TGTGCCAGCAGTTACTCAGGGGTTACCAATCAGCCCCAGCATTTT. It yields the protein CASSYSGVTNQPQHF.

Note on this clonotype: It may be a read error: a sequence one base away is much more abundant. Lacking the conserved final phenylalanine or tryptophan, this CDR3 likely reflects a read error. In DNA form, the CDR3 reads TGTGCCAGCAGCTCCCAGGGCGGGTTTCAAGAGACCCAGTACCTC. This sequence encodes CASSSQGGFQETQYL. This chain uses TRBV7-8 with TRBJ2-5; D is perhaps TRBD1 or TRBD2 (5 bases each). V was pared by 4 bases and J by 2 bases, with 14 bases between. CDR1 and CDR2 from the germline V gene are SGHVS and FQNEAQ. The CDR3 runs to 15 residues.

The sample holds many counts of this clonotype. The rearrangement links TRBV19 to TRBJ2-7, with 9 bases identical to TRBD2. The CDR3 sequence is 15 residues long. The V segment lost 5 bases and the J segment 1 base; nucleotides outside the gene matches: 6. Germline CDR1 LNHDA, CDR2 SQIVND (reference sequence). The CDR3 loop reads CASSPAAGGSYEQYF. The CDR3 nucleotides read TGTGCCAGTAGTCCCGCCGCGGGGGGGTCCTACGAGCAGTACTTC.

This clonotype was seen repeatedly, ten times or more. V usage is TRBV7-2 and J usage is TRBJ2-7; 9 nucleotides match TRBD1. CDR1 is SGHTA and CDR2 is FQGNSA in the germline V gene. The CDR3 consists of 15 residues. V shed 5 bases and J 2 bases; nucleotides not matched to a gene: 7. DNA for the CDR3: TGTGCCAGCAGCCGCCCAGGGACAGGGACCTACGAGCAGTACTTC. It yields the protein CASSRPGTGTYEQYF. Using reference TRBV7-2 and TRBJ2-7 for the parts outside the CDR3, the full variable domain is GAGVSQSPSNKVTEKGKDVELRCDPISGHTALYWYRQSLGQGLEFLIYFQGNSAPDKSGLPSDRFSAERTGGSVSTLTIQRTQQEDSAVYLCASSRPGTGTYEQYFGPGTRLTVT.

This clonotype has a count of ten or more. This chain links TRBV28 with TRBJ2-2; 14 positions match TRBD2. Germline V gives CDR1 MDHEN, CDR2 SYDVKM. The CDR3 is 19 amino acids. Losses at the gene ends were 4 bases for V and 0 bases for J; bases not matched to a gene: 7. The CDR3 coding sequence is TGTGCCAGCAGTTCCCTGGGACTAGCGGGAGCGGCGAACACCGGGGAGCTGTTTTTT. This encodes CASSSLGLAGAANTGELFF.

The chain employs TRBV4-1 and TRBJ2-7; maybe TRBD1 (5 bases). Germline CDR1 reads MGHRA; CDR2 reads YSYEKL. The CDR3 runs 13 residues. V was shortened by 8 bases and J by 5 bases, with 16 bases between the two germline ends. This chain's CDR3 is CASSGHALNEQYF. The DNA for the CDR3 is TGCGCCAGCTCTGGACACGCCCTTAACGAGCAGTACTTC.

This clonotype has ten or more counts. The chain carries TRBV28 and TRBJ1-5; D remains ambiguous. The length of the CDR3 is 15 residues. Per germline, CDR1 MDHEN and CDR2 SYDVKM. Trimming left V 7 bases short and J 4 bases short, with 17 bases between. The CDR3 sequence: CASTYGQRENQPQHF. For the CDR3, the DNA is TGTGCCAGCACCTACGGGCAGCGCGAAAATCAGCCCCAGCATTTT.

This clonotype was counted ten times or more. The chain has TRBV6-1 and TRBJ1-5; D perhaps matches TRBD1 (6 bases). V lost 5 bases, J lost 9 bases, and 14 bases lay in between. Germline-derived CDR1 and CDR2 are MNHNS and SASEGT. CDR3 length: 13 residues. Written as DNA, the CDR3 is TGTGCCAGCAGTCACAGGGAAGGGTCGCCCCAGCATTTT. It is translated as CASSHREGSPQHF.